Sequencing of this T cell receptor beta chain was carried out in a study of cytomegalovirus exposure and HLA in healthy donors. Study-level findings and limits: Altogether, about 160 TCR beta chains were recorded as cytomegalovirus-associated. Relative to the approximately 700-donor mean, N-insertions were reportedly fewer in an Asian-associated ancestry cluster in a later analysis. The only immune exposure information that was available was CMV serostatus.

In the PCR, 60 Vbeta and 13 Jbeta primers were used. The assay was immunoSEQ multiplex PCR, and TCRdb's table has in-frame clones only and misses some. The sample contains about 170,000 clones, 80% to 90% of which appear only once. To note about this clone: No antigen is known for it.

The V and J ends lost 1 base and 6 bases, in that order; junction bases with no gene match: 3. The germline CDR1 and CDR2 sequences are MNHEY and SVGAGI. This CDR3 is 14 amino acids long. The V gene is TRBV6-5, the J gene TRBJ2-1; 7 bases are a match to TRBD2. This TCR was sampled from a male donor in good health and CMV-seronegative. Sequenced input: PBMCs. CDR3 sequence reads: CASSYFPGGNEQFF. The CDR3 DNA follows: TGTGCCAGCAGTTACTTCCCGGGGGGCAATGAGCAGTTCTTC.